The present entry profiles one T cell receptor (beta chain) with its context. Random hexamers were used to reverse transcribe the RNA input (about 0.5 to 1 ug). With immunoSEQ multiplex PCR, TCR beta CDR3 was amplified across 54 Vbeta and 13 Jbeta. MiXCR was run by TCRdb on the immunoSEQ multiplex PCR reads, yielding one entry per CDR3 protein. The table shows about 140,000 distinct CDR3 sequences, with about 93% occurring only once. The entry originates in a study of CD8 T cells in Susac syndrome. With 7 bases removed from V and 6 bases from J, the gap between germline ends came to 16 bases. Looked up from germline, CDR1 is SQVTM and CDR2 is ANQGSEA. The CDR3 has 12 amino acids.

The source of this sequence is a human donor in good health. The rearrangement uses TRBV29-1 and TRBJ2-7; the D gene is possibly TRBD1 (5 bases). The sequenced sample was CD8+ T cells from PBMCs. The chain's CDR3 is CSAVFGQGEQYF. The CDR3 nucleotides read TGCAGCGCTGTATTCGGGCAGGGCGAGCAGTACTTC.